This T cell receptor (beta chain) came from a study of CD8 T cells in Susac syndrome. Random hexamers were used to reverse transcribe an amount of roughly 0.5 to 1 ug RNA. TCRdb processed the immunoSEQ multiplex PCR reads anew with MiXCR; each CDR3 protein has one entry. The table lists 200,000 to 250,000 distinct CDR3 sequences, around 93% of them singletons. V dropped 5 bases and J dropped 0 bases, with 10 bases sitting between them. CDR3 length: 14 amino acids. Germline loops: CDR1 SGHTA, CDR2 FQGTGA. The T cells that were sequenced for TCR beta were CD8+ and CD4+ cells from blood. The source of this sequence is a human donor with multiple sclerosis. Sequenced material: CD4+ T cells from PBMCs. The chain combines TRBV7-3 with TRBJ1-1, with unresolved D. DNA of the CDR3: TGTGCCAGCAGCCAGCTCTCCATGAACACTGAAGCTTTCTTT. Protein product: CASSQLSMNTEAFF.